This T cell receptor beta chain was identified during a study of identical twins. Only a few counts were recorded for this clonotype. Its antigen is unknown. The CDR3 is 13 amino acids. Germline assignment: CDR1 PRHDT and CDR2 FYEKMQ (reference sequence). V lost 1 base and J lost 10, with 8 bases in between. Whole-study findings and limits: Cross-sectional statistics underpinned the conclusions; the same donors were not followed. Insertions were reduced in abundant cord blood beta clonotypes but not in memory repertoires.

TCRdb reprocessed the 5' RACE reads via MiXCR and lists one record per CDR3 protein. The sample lists approximately 220,000 distinct CDR3 sequences, 7.5% occurring once. The same data also went into a second study, on yellow fever vaccine responses in identical twins.

The chain combines TRBV13 with TRBJ1-6; the D gene is possibly TRBD1 (5 bases). The clonotype comes from a young woman in good health. The sample was CD8+ T cells sorted from blood. The DNA of the CDR3 is TGTGCCAGCAGCTTAGCGTCAGGGTCACCCCTCCACTTT. Its translation: CASSLASGSPLHF.